The entry that follows covers one T cell receptor (beta chain) sequence. This record belongs to a study of memory CD4+ T cells and cytomegalovirus serostatus. V was clipped by 3 bases and J by 3 bases, with 12 bases between them. Germline CDR1 reads MGHRA; CDR2 reads YSYEKL. The CDR3 contains 15 residues. Profiled with immunoSEQ multiplex PCR; TCRdb holds only in-frame clones, not every one. The sample holds fewer than 90,000 clones; 60% to 80% are singletons and the top ten take approximately 2.8%. Single viable CD3+CD4+CD8-CD45RO+ cells were sorted as the memory CD4+ T cells. The chain links TRBV4-1 to TRBJ2-1, with TRBD1 as a possible D gene (6 bases). The TCR comes from an adult in good health and CMV-seropositive. Sequencing was carried out using memory CD4+ T cells from blood. The CDR3 sequence is CASSHPRTDYNEQFF. In DNA, the CDR3 is TGCGCCAGCAGCCACCCTAGGACAGACTACAATGAGCAGTTCTTC.